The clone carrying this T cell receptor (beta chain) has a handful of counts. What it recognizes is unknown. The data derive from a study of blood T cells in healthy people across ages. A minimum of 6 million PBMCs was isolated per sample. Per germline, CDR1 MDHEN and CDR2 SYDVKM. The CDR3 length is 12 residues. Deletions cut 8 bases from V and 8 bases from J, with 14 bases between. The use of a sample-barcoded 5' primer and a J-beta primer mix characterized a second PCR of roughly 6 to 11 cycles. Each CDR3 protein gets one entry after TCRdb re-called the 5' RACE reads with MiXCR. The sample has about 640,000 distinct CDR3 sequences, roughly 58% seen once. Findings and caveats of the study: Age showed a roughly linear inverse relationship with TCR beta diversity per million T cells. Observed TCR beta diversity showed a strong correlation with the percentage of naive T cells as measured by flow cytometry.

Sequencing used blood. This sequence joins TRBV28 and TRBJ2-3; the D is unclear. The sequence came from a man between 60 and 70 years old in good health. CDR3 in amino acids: CASLTPPSTQYF. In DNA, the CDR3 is TGTGCCAGCCTAACCCCCCCATCTACGCAGTATTTT.